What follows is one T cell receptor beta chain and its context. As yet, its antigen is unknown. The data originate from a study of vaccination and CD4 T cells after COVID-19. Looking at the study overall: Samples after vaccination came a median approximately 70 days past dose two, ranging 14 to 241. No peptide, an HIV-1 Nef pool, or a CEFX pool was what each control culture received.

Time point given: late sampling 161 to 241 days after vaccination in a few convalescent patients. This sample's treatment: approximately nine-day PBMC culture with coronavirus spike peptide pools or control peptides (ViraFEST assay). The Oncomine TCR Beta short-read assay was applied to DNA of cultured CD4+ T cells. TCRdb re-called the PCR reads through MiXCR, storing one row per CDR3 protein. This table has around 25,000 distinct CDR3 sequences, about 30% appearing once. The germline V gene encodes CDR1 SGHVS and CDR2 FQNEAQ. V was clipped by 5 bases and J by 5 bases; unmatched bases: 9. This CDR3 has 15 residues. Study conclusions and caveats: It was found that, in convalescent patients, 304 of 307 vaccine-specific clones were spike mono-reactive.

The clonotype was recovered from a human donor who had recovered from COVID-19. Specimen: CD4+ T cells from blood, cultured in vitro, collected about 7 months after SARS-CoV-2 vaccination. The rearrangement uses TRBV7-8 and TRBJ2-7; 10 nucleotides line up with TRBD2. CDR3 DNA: TGTGCCAGCAGCCCCTGGGCTAGCGGGAGCCACGAGCAGTACTTC. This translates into CASSPWASGSHEQYF.